This TCR beta chain was retrieved from a study of regulatory T cells in long-lasting Graves disease. Construction of the TCR beta libraries employed iRepertoire HTBI primers in conjunction with Arm-PCR of CDR3 regions. TCRdb re-derived calls from the multiplex PCR reads in MiXCR, one entry per CDR3 protein. Counted here are about 460,000 distinct CDR3 sequences, about 20% occurring once; the ten biggest clones make up about an eighth. This sample's time point: persistent/refractory GD, antithyroid drugs over 5 years with positive TRAb. Construction of the TCR library relied on RNA isolated from PBMCs. Germline V gene sequence: CDR1 SNHLY, CDR2 FYNNEI. The CDR3 spans 12 residues. The germline V and J ends were trimmed by 8 bases and 5 bases, with 9 bases remaining between them.

The chain uses TRBV2 and TRBJ2-2; D gene uncertain. The sequence was obtained from a female donor with Graves disease. The sequencing used peripheral blood mononuclear cells (PBMCs), collected when the disease was refractory, from a patient treated with antithyroid drugs. Written as DNA, the CDR3 is TGTGCCAGCTATCTAGTTACCGGGGAGCTGTTTTTT. Its protein product is CASYLVTGELFF. The full variable domain, with the rest looked up from reference TRBV2 and TRBJ2-2, is EPEVTQTPSHQVTQMGQEVILRCVPISNHLYFYWYRQILGQKVEFLVSFYNNEISEKSEIFDDQFSVERPDGSNFTLKIRSTKLEDSAMYFCASYLVTGELFFGEGSRLTVL.